This entry features one T cell receptor beta chain sequence. Its target is unknown. TCRdb re-analysed the reads in MiXCR, keeping a single row per CDR3 protein. The sample records approximately 170,000 distinct CDR3 sequences, over 15% being singletons. The length of the CDR3 is 11 residues. V lost 2 bases to trimming and J lost 7 bases, with 6 bases between them. CDR1 and CDR2 (germline): SEHNR, FQNEAQ (reference sequence). These data are taken from a study of T cell repertoires in cytomegalovirus infection. As for the study in general: Both CMV infection and a matching HLA type were indicated by public TCR beta signatures. General observations from the study: Dominating the ex vivo response were HLA-C-restricted CMV-specific TCR beta clonotypes.

The chain has TRBV7-9 and TRBJ2-7, with no clear D. The receptor comes from a human donor in good health (CMV status not recorded). Some clones in this sample may be carry-over from other donors' samples. The source material was CD8+ T cells from PBMCs. CDR3 bases: TGTGCCAGCAGCTTACGCAATGAGCAGTACTTC. Translation: CASSLRNEQYF. The full variable domain, with the rest looked up from reference TRBV7-9 and TRBJ2-7, is DTGVSQNPRHKITKRGQNVTFRCDPISEHNRLYWYRQTLGQGPEFLTYFQNEAQLEKSRLLSDRFSAERPKGSFSTLEIQRTEQGDSAMYLCASSLRNEQYFGPGTRLTVT.